The 7 T cell receptor beta chains presented below share a single source sample, sequenced in a study of control samples from healthy donors and cancer patients. The data were produced by immunoSEQ multiplex PCR, yet TCRdb's version contains in-frame clones alone and is incomplete. In the table there are about 92,000 clones, roughly four fifths of which are singletons. Specimen: blood. These receptors all come from a woman aged 60-70 years in good health.

The chain is built from TRBV5-1 and TRBJ1-5; tentatively, D is TRBD1 (5 bases). Germline loops: CDR1 SGHRS, CDR2 YFSETQ. Trimming stripped 4 bases from V and 7 bases from J, with 12 bases between. The length of the CDR3 is 13 residues. The CDR3 reads CASSADSLQPQHF. The CDR3 nucleotides are TGCGCCAGCAGCGCTGACAGTTTACAGCCCCAGCATTTT.

The chain joins TRBV6-5 to TRBJ1-2, with 7 bases aligning to TRBD1. The CDR3 is 12 residues long. J was trimmed by 3 bases and V by 6 bases; bases with no gene match: 1. Germline lookup yields CDR1 MNHEY and CDR2 SVGAGI. The CDR3 DNA reads as TGTGCCAGCAGGACAGGGCACTATGGCTACACCTTC. Protein product: CASRTGHYGYTF.

The V gene is TRBV6-5, the J gene TRBJ2-1; 10 bases map to TRBD2. CDR3 length: 16 amino acids. Germline lookup yields CDR1 MNHEY and CDR2 SVGAGI. Trimming removed 0 bases from V and 4 bases from J; junction bases left unmatched: 3. CDR3 DNA: TGTGCCAGCAGTTACTCTACTAGCGGGATTTACAATGAGCAGTTCTTC. Translation gives CASSYSTSGIYNEQFF.

In its sample, this clone was seen once. CDR3 DNA sequence: TGTGCCAGTAGTTACAGTGGTCAGCCCCAGCATTTT. Amino acid sequence: CASSYSGQPQHF. The V gene is TRBV19, the J gene TRBJ1-5, with D unclear. The germline gives CDR1 LNHDA, CDR2 SQIVND (reference sequence). The CDR3 covers 12 residues. Trimming cost V 5 bases and J 6 bases, with 8 bases left between them.

The chain is built from TRBV6-2 or TRBV6-3 and TRBJ2-2; TRBD1 might be the D (6 bases). Trimming stripped 6 bases from V and 4 bases from J, with 18 bases between. Germline CDR1 reads MNHEY; CDR2 reads SVGEGT. The CDR3 has 16 amino acids. CDR3 sequence (DNA): TGTGCCAGCAGCCCTGACAGGCCGGGGACCACCGGGGAGCTGTTTTTT. Protein product: CASSPDRPGTTGELFF.

This chain joins TRBV5-4 and TRBJ2-1; TRBD1 matches 9 bases. The V gene end was trimmed by 4 bases and the J gene end by 9 bases; junction bases not matched to a gene: 11. The V gene's germline CDR1 is SGHNT and CDR2 YYREEE (reference sequence). CDR3 size: 15 residues. CDR3: CASSPRQGDGGEQFF. Here the CDR3 DNA reads TGTGCCAGCAGCCCTAGACAGGGGGATGGAGGTGAGCAGTTCTTC. Supplemented by reference TRBV5-4 and TRBJ2-1, the full variable domain reads ETGVTQSPTHLIKTRGQQVTLRCSSQSGHNTVSWYQQALGQGPQFIFQYYREEENGRGNFPPRFSGLQFPNYSSELNVNALELDDSALYLCASSPRQGDGGEQFFGPGTRLTVL.

This clone has just a few counts. The chain recombines TRBV28 with TRBJ1-1; TRBD1 matches at 7 bases. Germline lookup yields CDR1 MDHEN and CDR2 SYDVKM. V was clipped by 6 bases and J by 5 bases; unmatched bases: 9. This CDR3 is built from 14 residues. DNA for the CDR3: TGTGCCAGCAGGGAGACAGGGATGGGAACTGAAGCTTTCTTT. Translated: CASRETGMGTEAFF.